These T cell receptor beta chains were read from a single sample in a study of identical twins. Via MiXCR, TCRdb re-called the 5' RACE reads, giving one row per CDR3 protein. The table lists hundreds of thousands of distinct CDR3 sequences, about 12% of them singletons. The same data also went into a second study, on yellow fever vaccine responses in identical twins.

Source material: PBMCs. The receptors stem from a woman aged 18 to 35 in good health. Each CDR3 is given with its conserved first and last residue. D genes are given only for firm matches. Where a row states a size, it is once, few, many or the class of an expanded clone; other rows omit it.

j_gene,d_gene,v_gene,abundance,len,CDR3nt,CDR3aa
TRBJ1-1,.,TRBV11-2,.,14,TGTGCCAGCAGCGGAGGAAGTTGGAGTACTGAAGCTTTCTTT,CASSGGSWSTEAFF
TRBJ1-6,.,TRBV5-5,.,14,TGTGCCAGCAGCTTGGTACAGGTGGTTTCACCCCTCCACTTT,CASSLVQVVSPLHF
TRBJ2-7,TRBD2,TRBV3-1,few,14,TGTGCCAGCAGCCAGACTAGCGGGACCAGAGAGCAGTACTTC,CASSQTSGTREQYF
TRBJ2-7,.,TRBV9,.,14,TGTGCCAGCAGCGTAGCTCCAGGCGATTACGAGCAGTACTTC,CASSVAPGDYEQYF
TRBJ1-1,.,TRBV5-1,few,12,TGCGCCAGCGGCACTTTGGACACTGAAGCTTTCTTT,CASGTLDTEAFF
TRBJ1-5,.,TRBV20-1,few,15,TGCAGTGCTAGAGATCCAGGACCCAATAATCAGCCCCAGCATTTT,CSARDPGPNNQPQHF
TRBJ1-5,.,TRBV24-1,few,16,TGTGCCACCAGTGATTCTGGGGCCGGAGGCAATCAGCCCCAGCATTTT,CATSDSGAGGNQPQHF
TRBJ1-2,.,TRBV24-1,.,12,TGTGCCACCAGTGACCCACAGGAGGGCTACACCTTC,CATSDPQEGYTF
TRBJ2-3,.,TRBV6-2/TRBV6-3,.,16,TGTGCCAGCAGTTACGGGCCTCGGCCTAGCAACGATACGCTGTATTTT,CASSYGPRPSNDTLYF
TRBJ2-5,TRBD1,TRBV6-5,.,15,TGTGCCAGCAGTTCGACAGGGGGCGCGGAGGAGACCCAGTACTTC,CASSSTGGAEETQYF
TRBJ2-3,TRBD1,TRBV28,.,16,TGTGCCAGCACCCCTCAGGGGACAGGACGCACAGATACGCAGTATTTT,CASTPQGTGRTDTQYF
TRBJ2-2,.,TRBV5-1,few,16,TGCGCCAGCAGATCTGGGCCAGGACAATCAACCGGGGAGCTGTTTTTT,CASRSGPGQSTGELFF
TRBJ2-1,TRBD2,TRBV20-1,few,19,TGCAGTGCTAGACCTCTAGCGGGGGCCCCACCGAGCTCCTACAATGAGCAGTTCTTC,CSARPLAGAPPSSYNEQFF
TRBJ1-1,.,TRBV20-1,.,14,TGCAGTGCTTCGGGGCCCTTCATGAACACTGAAGCTTTCTTT,CSASGPFMNTEAFF
TRBJ1-6,.,TRBV6-5,.,15,TGTGCCAGCAGCCGGAGGGGATTAGATAATTCACCCCTCCACTTT,CASSRRGLDNSPLHF
TRBJ2-5,.,TRBV29-1,few,13,TGCAGCGTCCGCGGGACAGATCAAGAGACCCAGTACTTC,CSVRGTDQETQYF
TRBJ1-5,.,TRBV19,.,14,TGTGCCAGTAGTATAGTGTTGGGCAATCAGCCCCAGCATTTT,CASSIVLGNQPQHF
TRBJ2-1,TRBD2,TRBV7-9,.,15,TGTGCCAGCAGTTTACCCGGGACTAGCCTTGATGAGCAGTTCTTC,CASSLPGTSLDEQFF
TRBJ2-1,TRBD2,TRBV11-1,.,20,TGTGCCAGCAGCTCGGAGCCAGCGGGAGTCTACCAAGCAATTAACAATGAGCAGTTCTTC,CASSSEPAGVYQAINNEQFF
TRBJ2-5,TRBD2,TRBV9,few,15,TGTGCCAGCAGCGCGGGAGGAAGGGGCCAAGAGACCCAGTACTTC,CASSAGGRGQETQYF
TRBJ2-3,.,TRBV5-5,many,15,TGTGCCAGCAGCTTTTGGCGGGCGGGTACAGATACGCAGTATTTT,CASSFWRAGTDTQYF
TRBJ1-1,TRBD1,TRBV11-2,few,16,TGTGCCAGCAGCTTAGTATCCGGACAGGTTTACACTGAAGCTTTCTTT,CASSLVSGQVYTEAFF
TRBJ1-3,.,TRBV12-3/TRBV12-4,few,13,TGTGCCAGTAGCAAACCGGGGGGAAACACCATATATTTT,CASSKPGGNTIYF
TRBJ2-1,.,TRBV5-5,few,14,TGTGCCAGCAGCTCGGACACCAGCTACAATGAGCAGTTCTTC,CASSSDTSYNEQFF
TRBJ2-7,TRBD1,TRBV20-1,.,14,TGCAGTGCTAAACTGACAGGGATCCCCTACGAGCAGTACTTC,CSAKLTGIPYEQYF
TRBJ1-2,.,TRBV7-8,few,12,TGTGCCAGCAGCTTAGGCATCAGGGACTACACCTTC,CASSLGIRDYTF
TRBJ2-3,.,TRBV19,.,12,TGTGCCAGTAGTATAGGGAGAGATACGCAGTATTTT,CASSIGRDTQYF
TRBJ2-3,.,TRBV20-1,.,13,TGCAGTGCTAGTCGAAGCGGGACAGATACGCAGTATTTT,CSASRSGTDTQYF
TRBJ2-5,.,TRBV5-6,few,16,TGTGCCAGCACCCCGGCGCCCGGTGGGAACCAAGAGACCCAGTACTTC,CASTPAPGGNQETQYF
TRBJ1-1,.,TRBV11-2,few,14,TGTGCCAGCAGCTTAGGCCTACAGGGTTCTGAAGCTTTCTTT,CASSLGLQGSEAFF
TRBJ2-7,.,TRBV20-1,few,11,TGCAGTTCGGGGATCATGGGCGAGCAGTACTTC,CSSGIMGEQYF
TRBJ2-3,TRBD1,TRBV5-1,few,16,TGCGCCAGCAGCTTGACAGGGGGCGCGAGCCCAGATACGCAGTATTTT,CASSLTGGASPDTQYF
TRBJ1-2,TRBD1,TRBV2,.,13,TGTGCCAGCAGTGTAGGACAGGGACATGGCTACACCTTC,CASSVGQGHGYTF
TRBJ2-1,.,TRBV7-3,few,16,TGTGCCAGCAGCTTACAAGGTCGGACCCCAAACAATGAGCAGTTCTTC,CASSLQGRTPNNEQFF
TRBJ1-1,.,TRBV10-3,many,11,TGTGCCATCAGGGAGAACACTGAAGCTTTCTTT,CAIRENTEAFF
TRBJ2-5,.,TRBV2,few,12,TGTGCCAGCAGTTACAGGAACCAACCAGGGGACTTC,CASSYRNQPGDF
TRBJ2-7,TRBD2,TRBV11-3,.,15,TGTGCCAGCAGCTCAGGGACTAGCGGGAGTGGCGAGCAGTACTTC,CASSSGTSGSGEQYF
TRBJ2-7,TRBD2,TRBV7-9,few,15,TGTGCCAGCAGCTCTCCGATAGCGGGAGATTACGAGCAGTACTTC,CASSSPIAGDYEQYF
TRBJ2-7,TRBD1,TRBV5-1,.,14,TGCGCCAGCAGCTTGCAGGGGGCCCCCTACGAGCAGTACTTC,CASSLQGAPYEQYF
TRBJ2-1,.,TRBV27,few,13,TGTGCCAGCAGTTCGGCCTTGTGGTTTGAGCAGTTCTTC,CASSSALWFEQFF
TRBJ2-1,.,TRBV6-1,few,19,TGTGCCAGCAGTGAGGTCGGGGCCCAAGGCCTCAGATCCTACAATGAGCAGTTCTTC,CASSEVGAQGLRSYNEQFF
TRBJ2-2,.,TRBV20-1,many,17,TGCAGTGCTAGAGATCGCAGGGGGGAAGTCTGGGCCGGGGAGCTGTTTTTT,CSARDRRGEVWAGELFF
TRBJ1-2,.,TRBV5-1,few,15,TGCGCCAGCAGCAAGGACGGTAGTTCTGAATATGGCTACACCTTC,CASSKDGSSEYGYTF
TRBJ2-1,TRBD2,TRBV5-1,few,14,TGCGCCAGCAGCTTCGGGGGGGCGCACAATGAGCAGTTCTTC,CASSFGGAHNEQFF